This record looks at one T cell receptor (beta chain) sequence and its context. This clonotype appeared a few times. Its antigen specificity is not known. No base quality values were provided; no much bigger clone lies one nucleotide off. The label giving this sample's treatment or condition can be read as: live attenuated yellow fever vaccine strain. Two biological replicates of bulk PBMCs were collected at each blood-draw timepoint. A standard Ficoll-Paque protocol was used to isolate PBMCs from peripheral blood. TriZol was used to extract RNA from bulk PBMCs, from CD4 and CD8 fractions, and from dextramer-positive and dextramer-negative fractions. The data originate from a study of T cells after yellow fever vaccination (dated by TCRdb to between 2018 and 2021). In terms of the full investigation: The SMART-Seq v4 Ultra Low Input RNA kit was used to prepare libraries from fractions with low cell numbers. To follow T-cell clones before and after both primary and booster YFV17D yellow fever vaccination, bulk TCR alpha and beta repertoires underwent longitudinal sequencing. Two healthy male donors, one aged 18 to 29 and one aged 30 to 40 years, were included in the cohort. Blood samples were taken at several timepoints before and after primary and secondary immunization, and bulk PBMC replicates and cell subsets were isolated.

The investigation overall reported the following: The secondary T-cell response was found to be weaker but faster than the primary response, with a peak reached on day 5 rather than on day 15. Only two donors were included in the study, so the extent to which the findings can be generalized is limited. A small share of clonotypes was detected in both CD4 and CD8 compartments, with the overlap likely arising from convergent recombination. Most clones expanded after primary vaccination were re-detected after the booster (almost 98% of CD4 and around 88% of CD8), suggesting broad memory maintenance. Computational filtering was required because FACS-sorted repertoires could contain abundant contaminating clonotypes from the bulk population.

TCR cDNA was made using 5'RACE template switching, a step that added a universal primer site and unique molecular identifiers. Priming for cDNA synthesis came from both the TCR alpha and TCR beta constant segments. Libraries were amplified in two PCR steps, with sample barcodes and sequencing adapters added in the second step. Sequencing of libraries was performed on Illumina HiSeq 2500 (2x100 bp) or NovaSeq (2x150 bp). The original methods were these. MIGEC was used to demultiplex reads and collapse the reads into UMI consensus sequences, and MiXCR was used for V(D)J alignment. Vaccine-responding clonotypes were defined with edgeR using replicate PBMC samples, requiring FDR below 0.01 and a log2 fold change above 5 up to day 15. CD4 or CD8 identity was assigned to each bulk clonotype according to whether the clonotype was present at higher abundance in the sequenced CD4 repertoire or the sequenced CD8 repertoire. In TCRdb, the public reads were trimmed at Q25 with fastp and aligned with MiXCR, with productive beta chains retained. Duplicate CDR3 protein sequences are folded into a single record with the most common DNA and genes. TCRdb's processing, not the study's, gives the V and J calls here. A total of 500,000 to 650,000 distinct CDR3 sequences appear in this sample, less than 15% of them only once. The top ten clones comprise over 12% of the sample.

V and J are trimmed by 5 bases and 4 bases, and the gene matches miss 8 bases of the junction. The CDR3 holds 16 amino acids from the cysteine to the phenylalanine. The retained sequence is limited to the CDR3, 48 bases, with the frame set at the first base. As encoded in the germline V gene, CDR1 is SGHTA while CDR2 is FQGTGA. Sequences were derived from PBMCs, sampled on the day of the yellow fever booster vaccination. This TCR was sampled from a man younger than 45 who received the YFV17D yellow fever vaccine. The V and J genes are TRBV7-3 and TRBJ2-3; TRBD1 agrees with 11 junctional bases. CDR3 loop: CASSLDRGLSADTQYF. The DNA is TGTGCCAGCAGCCTGGACAGGGGGCTTTCCGCAGATACGCAGTATTTT.